This TCR beta chain was recorded in a study of blood T cell repertoires in COVID-19. Across the study: Whether acute or convalescent, the COVID-19 samples came from the United States, Italy and Spain.

How the authors handled the data: It was from reference gene primer amplification that nucleated cell counts were estimated. Profiling relied on immunoSEQ multiplex PCR, and the TCRdb table lists in-frame clones only, not all of them. That table is the source of V, J and clone size, and D and trimming were worked out from the DNA. The sample consists of about 60,000 clones, nearly 85% of them appearing once. V lost 0 bases to trimming and J lost 7 bases, with 19 bases between them. The CDR3 has 15 residues. CDR1 is GTSNPN and CDR2 is SVGIG in the germline V gene (reference sequence). The specimen sequenced was peripheral blood. The TCR was taken from a human donor in a cohort sampled during active COVID-19. The chain is built from TRBV30 and TRBJ2-7; D possibly corresponds to TRBD2 (5 bases). For the CDR3, the DNA is TGTGCCTGGAGTGTAGCAGGACTCGCTTTTAGAGAGCAGTACTTC. Translated, it gives CAWSVAGLAFREQYF.